Sequencing of this T cell receptor (beta chain) was carried out in a study of blood T cell repertoires in COVID-19. Turning to the study itself: Sites across the United States, Italy and Spain contributed samples from acute and convalescent COVID-19. From T cells, B-cell-depleted T cells, or PBMCs came the material, which was cDNA or gDNA.

Original processing notes: Cell counts per sample came from amplifying reference gene primers. Clones were read by immunoSEQ multiplex PCR, and TCRdb kept only the in-frame ones, dropping some. The DNA gave D and trimming, while V, J and clone size come from that table. The repertoire has about 140,000 clones, 87% of them found once; the top ten carry approximately 4%. This clone was observed once. Sequenced: peripheral blood. This clonotype was obtained from a woman between 35 and 50 years old with acute or convalescent COVID-19.

For the CDR3, the DNA is TGTGCCAGCAGCTTCGGACTAGGTTCCCAAGAGACCCAGTACTTC. Amino acid sequence: CASSFGLGSQETQYF. The chain links TRBV7-8 to TRBJ2-5, with 7 positions matching TRBD2. From germline, CDR1 is SGHVS and CDR2 FQNEAQ. CDR3 length: 15 residues. J gave up 1 base and V 3 bases, and 5 bases lay outside the gene matches. Complete variable domain (other parts from reference TRBV7-8 and TRBJ2-5): GAGVSQSPRYKVAKRGQDVALRCDPISGHVSLFWYQQALGQGPEFLTYFQNEAQLDKSGLPSDRFFAERPEGSVSTLKIQRTQQEDSAVYLCASSFGLGSQETQYFGPGTRLLVL.